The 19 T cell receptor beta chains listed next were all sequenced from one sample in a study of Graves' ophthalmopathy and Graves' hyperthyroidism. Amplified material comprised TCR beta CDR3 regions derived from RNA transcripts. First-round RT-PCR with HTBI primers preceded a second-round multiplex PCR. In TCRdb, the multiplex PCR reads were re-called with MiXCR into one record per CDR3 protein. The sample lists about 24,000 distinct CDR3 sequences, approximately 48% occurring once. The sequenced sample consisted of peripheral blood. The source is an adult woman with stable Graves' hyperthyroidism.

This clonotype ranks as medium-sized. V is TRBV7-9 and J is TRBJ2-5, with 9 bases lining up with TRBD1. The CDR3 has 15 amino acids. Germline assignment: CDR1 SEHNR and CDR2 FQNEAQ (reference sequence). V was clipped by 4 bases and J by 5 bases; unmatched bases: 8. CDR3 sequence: CASSSPGQGLETQYF. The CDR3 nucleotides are TGTGCCAGCAGCTCACCGGGACAGGGTTTGGAGACCCAGTACTTC.

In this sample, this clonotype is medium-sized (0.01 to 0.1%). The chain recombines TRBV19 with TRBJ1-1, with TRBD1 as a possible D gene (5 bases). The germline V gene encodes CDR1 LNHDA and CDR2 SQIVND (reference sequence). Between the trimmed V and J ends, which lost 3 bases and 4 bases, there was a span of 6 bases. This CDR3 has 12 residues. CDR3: CASSMTATEAFF. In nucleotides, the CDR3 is TGTGCCAGTAGTATGACAGCCACTGAAGCTTTCTTT.

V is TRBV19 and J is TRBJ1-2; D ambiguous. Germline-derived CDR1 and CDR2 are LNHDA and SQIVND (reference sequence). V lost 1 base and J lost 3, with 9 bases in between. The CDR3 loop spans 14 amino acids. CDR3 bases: TGTGCCAGTAGTATAGGGACCGACTACTATGGCTACACCTTC. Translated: CASSIGTDYYGYTF. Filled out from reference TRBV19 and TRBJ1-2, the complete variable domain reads DGGITQSPKYLFRKEGQNVTLSCEQNLNHDAMYWYRQDPGQGLRLIYYSQIVNDFQKGDIAEGYSVSREKKESFPLTVTSAQKNPTAFYLCASSIGTDYYGYTFGSGTRLTVV.

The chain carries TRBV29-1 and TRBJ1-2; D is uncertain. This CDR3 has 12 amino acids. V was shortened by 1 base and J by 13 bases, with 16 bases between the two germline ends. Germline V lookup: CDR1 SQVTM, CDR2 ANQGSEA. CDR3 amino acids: CSVEVELGSGTF. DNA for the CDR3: TGCAGCGTTGAAGTCGAGCTCGGGTCGGGCACCTTC.

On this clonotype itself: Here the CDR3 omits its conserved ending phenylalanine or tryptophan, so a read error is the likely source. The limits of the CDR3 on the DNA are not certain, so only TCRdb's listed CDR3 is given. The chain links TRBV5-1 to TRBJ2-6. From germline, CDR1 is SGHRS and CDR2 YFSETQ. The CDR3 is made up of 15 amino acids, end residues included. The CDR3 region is CASSESSSGANVLAC.

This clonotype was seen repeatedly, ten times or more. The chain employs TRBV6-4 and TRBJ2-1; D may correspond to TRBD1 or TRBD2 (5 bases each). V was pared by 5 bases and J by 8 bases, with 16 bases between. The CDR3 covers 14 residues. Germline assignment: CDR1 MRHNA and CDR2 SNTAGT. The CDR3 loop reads CASSPRLGPHEQFF. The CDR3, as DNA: TGTGCCAGCAGTCCAAGGTTGGGACCGCATGAGCAGTTCTTC.

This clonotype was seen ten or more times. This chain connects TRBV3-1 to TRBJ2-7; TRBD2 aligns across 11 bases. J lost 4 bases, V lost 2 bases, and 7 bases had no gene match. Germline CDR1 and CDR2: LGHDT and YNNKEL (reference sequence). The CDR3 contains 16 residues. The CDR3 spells CASSQRGLAAIYEQYF. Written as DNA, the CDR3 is TGTGCCAGCAGCCAAAGGGGACTAGCGGCTATTTACGAGCAGTACTTC.

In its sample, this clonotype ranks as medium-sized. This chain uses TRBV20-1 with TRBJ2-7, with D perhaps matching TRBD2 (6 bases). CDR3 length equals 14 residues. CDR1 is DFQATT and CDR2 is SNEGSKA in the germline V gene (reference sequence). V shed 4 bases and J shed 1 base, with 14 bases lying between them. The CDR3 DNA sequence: TGCAGTGCTACCGGGACTGGCCTTTCCTACGAGCAGTACTTC. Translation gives CSATGTGLSYEQYF.

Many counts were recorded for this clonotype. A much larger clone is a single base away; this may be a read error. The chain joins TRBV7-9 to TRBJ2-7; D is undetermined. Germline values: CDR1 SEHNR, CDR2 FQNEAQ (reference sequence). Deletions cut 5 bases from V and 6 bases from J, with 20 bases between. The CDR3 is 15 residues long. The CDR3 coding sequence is TGTGCCAGCAGCGGCTCCCTGGGGTTCACCTGCGAGCAGTACTTC. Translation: CASSGSLGFTCEQYF.

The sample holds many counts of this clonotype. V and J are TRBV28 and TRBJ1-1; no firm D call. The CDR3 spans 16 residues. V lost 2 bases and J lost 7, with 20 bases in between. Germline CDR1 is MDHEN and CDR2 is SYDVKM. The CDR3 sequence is CASSLKGLPGKREAFF. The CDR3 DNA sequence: TGTGCCAGCAGTTTAAAGGGTCTCCCGGGGAAACGTGAAGCTTTCTTT.

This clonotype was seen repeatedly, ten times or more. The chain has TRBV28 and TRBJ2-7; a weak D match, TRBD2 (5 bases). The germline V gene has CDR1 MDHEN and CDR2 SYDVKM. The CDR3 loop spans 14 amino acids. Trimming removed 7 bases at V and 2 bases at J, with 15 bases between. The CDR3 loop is CASNPGRVTYEQYF. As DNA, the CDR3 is TGTGCCAGCAACCCGGGAAGGGTCACCTACGAGCAGTACTTC. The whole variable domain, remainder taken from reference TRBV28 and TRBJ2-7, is DVKVTQSSRYLVKRTGEKVFLECVQDMDHENMFWYRQDPGLGLRLIYFSYDVKMKEKGDIPEGYSVSREKKERFSLILESASTNQTSMYLCASNPGRVTYEQYFGPGTRLTVT.

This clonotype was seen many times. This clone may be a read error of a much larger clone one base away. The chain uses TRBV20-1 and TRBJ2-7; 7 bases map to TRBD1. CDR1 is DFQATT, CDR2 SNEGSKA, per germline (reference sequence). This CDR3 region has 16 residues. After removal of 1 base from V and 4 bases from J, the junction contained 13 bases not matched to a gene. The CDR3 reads CSARGLTGVLAYEQYF. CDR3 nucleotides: TGCAGTGCTAGAGGTTTAACAGGGGTGTTAGCGTACGAGCAGTACTTC.

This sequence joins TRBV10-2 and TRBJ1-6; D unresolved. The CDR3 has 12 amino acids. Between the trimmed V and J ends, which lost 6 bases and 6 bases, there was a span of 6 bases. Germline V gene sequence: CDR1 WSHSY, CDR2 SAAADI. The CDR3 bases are TGCGCCAGCAGGGAGATTAATTCACCCCTCCACTTT. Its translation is CASREINSPLHF.

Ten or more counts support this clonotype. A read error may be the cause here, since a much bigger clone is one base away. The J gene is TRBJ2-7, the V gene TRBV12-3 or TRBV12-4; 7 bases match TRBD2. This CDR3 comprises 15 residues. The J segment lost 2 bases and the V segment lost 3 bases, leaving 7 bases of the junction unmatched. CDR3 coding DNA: TGTGCCAGCAGTTTTTTACTAGCGAGCGCCTACGAGCAGTACTTC. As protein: CASSFLLASAYEQYF.

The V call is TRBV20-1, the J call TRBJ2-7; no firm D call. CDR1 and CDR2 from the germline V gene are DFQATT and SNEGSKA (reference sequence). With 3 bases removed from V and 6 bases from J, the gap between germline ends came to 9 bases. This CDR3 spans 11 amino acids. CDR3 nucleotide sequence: TGCAGTGCTAGGGGGTGGGGCGAGCAGTACTTC. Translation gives CSARGWGEQYF.

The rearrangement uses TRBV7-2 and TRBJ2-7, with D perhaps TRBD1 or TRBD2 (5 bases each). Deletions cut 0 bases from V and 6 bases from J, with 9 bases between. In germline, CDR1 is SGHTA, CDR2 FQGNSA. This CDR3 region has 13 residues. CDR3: CASSLARGTEQYF. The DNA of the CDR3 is TGTGCCAGCAGCTTAGCGAGGGGAACCGAGCAGTACTTC.

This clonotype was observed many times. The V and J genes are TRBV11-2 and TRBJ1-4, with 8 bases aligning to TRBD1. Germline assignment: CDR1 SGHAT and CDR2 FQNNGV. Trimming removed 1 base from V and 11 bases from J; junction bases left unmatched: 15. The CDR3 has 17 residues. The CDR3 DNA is TGTGCCAGCAGCTTAGTAGTTCCGGGGACAGGCAGCGGGAAACTGTTTTTT. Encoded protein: CASSLVVPGTGSGKLFF.

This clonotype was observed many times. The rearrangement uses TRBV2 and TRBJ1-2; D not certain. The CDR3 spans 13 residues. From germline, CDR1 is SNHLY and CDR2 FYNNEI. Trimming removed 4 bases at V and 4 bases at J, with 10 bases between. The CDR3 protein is CASSAPQIYGYTF. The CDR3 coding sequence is TGTGCCAGCAGTGCTCCCCAGATCTATGGCTACACCTTC. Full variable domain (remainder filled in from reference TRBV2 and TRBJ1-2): EPEVTQTPSHQVTQMGQEVILRCVPISNHLYFYWYRQILGQKVEFLVSFYNNEISEKSEIFDDQFSVERPDGSNFTLKIRSTKLEDSAMYFCASSAPQIYGYTFGSGTRLTVV.

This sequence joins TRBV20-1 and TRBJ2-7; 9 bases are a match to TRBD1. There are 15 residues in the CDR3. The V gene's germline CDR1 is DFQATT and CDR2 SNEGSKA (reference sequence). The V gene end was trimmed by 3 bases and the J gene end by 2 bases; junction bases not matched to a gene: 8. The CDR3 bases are TGCAGTGCTAGGGATAGTCGGACAGGGGCCTACGAGCAGTACTTC. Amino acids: CSARDSRTGAYEQYF.